This T cell receptor beta chain emerged from a study of blood T cells in healthy people across ages. Healthy Caucasian individuals from Russia aged about 6 to 90 were enrolled as donors. Per germline, CDR1 SGHDT and CDR2 YYEEEE. The length of the CDR3 is 18 residues. Trimming removed 2 bases at V and 0 bases at J, with 15 bases between. Alongside a J-beta primer mix, a sample-barcoded 5' primer served in a second PCR lasting 7 to 11 cycles. Using its own MiXCR run on the 5' RACE reads, TCRdb lists one record per CDR3 protein. The sample lists about 690,000 distinct CDR3 sequences; 35% to 50% were seen once. Study-wide findings and caveats: Roughly linear age-related decline in beta diversity appeared, significant by age 40. The study found TCR beta diversity correlated strongly with naive T cell percentage.

With respect to this clonotype: Its antigen remains unknown.

The receptor comes from a man older than 75 in good health. Sequencing was done on a sample of blood. The chain couples TRBV5-6 to TRBJ2-6; unclear D gene. CDR3 in DNA: TGTGCCAGCAGCTTCTTAAACCCTGGAAGCTCTGGGGCCAACGTCCTGACTTTC. It specifies CASSFLNPGSSGANVLTF.